The clone carrying this T cell receptor (beta chain) has ten or more counts. What it recognizes is unknown. The entry originates in a study of blood T cells in healthy people across ages. Germline V gene data show CDR1 as SGHRS and CDR2 as YFSETQ. V was shortened by 4 bases and J by 6 bases, with 20 bases between the two germline ends. The CDR3 extends over 16 amino acids. Findings of the study overall: Any conclusive comparison of naive versus antigen-experienced cells was prevented by using unsorted PBMCs. In older individuals, TCR beta diversity per million T cells was lower, falling roughly linearly with age.

A second PCR of 7 to 11 cycles used a sample-barcoded 5' primer and a J-beta primer mix. A tag from a template-switch adaptor with 12 random nucleotides marked each cDNA molecule. TCRdb re-analysed the 5' RACE reads in MiXCR, keeping a single row per CDR3 protein. Here the sample spans hundreds of thousands of distinct CDR3 sequences, 52% being singletons. V is TRBV5-1 and J is TRBJ2-1; D unclear. The sequence was collected from a woman aged 80 or over in good health. Sequenced: blood. CDR3 sequence: CASSPDRLDRPNEQFF. CDR3 sequence (DNA): TGCGCCAGCAGCCCCGACCGACTTGACCGTCCCAATGAGCAGTTCTTC.